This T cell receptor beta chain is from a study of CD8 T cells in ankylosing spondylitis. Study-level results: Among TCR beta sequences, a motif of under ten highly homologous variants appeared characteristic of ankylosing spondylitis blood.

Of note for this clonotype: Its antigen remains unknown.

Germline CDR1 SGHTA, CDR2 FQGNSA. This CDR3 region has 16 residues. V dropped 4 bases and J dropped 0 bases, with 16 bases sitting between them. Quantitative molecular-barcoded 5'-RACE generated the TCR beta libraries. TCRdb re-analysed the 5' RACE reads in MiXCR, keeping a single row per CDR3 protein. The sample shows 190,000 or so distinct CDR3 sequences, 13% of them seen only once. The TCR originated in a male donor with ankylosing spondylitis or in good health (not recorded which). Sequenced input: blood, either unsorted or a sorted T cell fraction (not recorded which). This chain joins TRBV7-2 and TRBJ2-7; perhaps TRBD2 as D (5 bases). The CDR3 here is CASSSEAKALSYEQYF. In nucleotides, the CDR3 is TGTGCCAGCAGCTCGGAGGCCAAGGCCCTCTCCTACGAGCAGTACTTC.